Below, 23 T cell receptor beta chains from the same sample are listed, as sequenced in a study of cytomegalovirus exposure and HLA in healthy donors. PCR primers comprised 60 Vbeta and 13 Jbeta primers. TCRdb's table, derived via immunoSEQ multiplex PCR, lists solely in-frame clones and lacks some. The sample shows roughly 97,000 clones, around a tenth of them seen only once. Sample: PBMCs. These receptors originate from a man over 45 in good health and CMV-seropositive.

This clone came up a few times. The chain links TRBV28 to TRBJ2-6; the match to TRBD2 covers 9 bases. The germline V gene encodes CDR1 MDHEN and CDR2 SYDVKM. Trimming took 7 bases from V and 2 from J; bases not matched to a gene: 3. The CDR3 covers 15 residues. The CDR3 sequence: CASKLAGAGANVLTF. CDR3 DNA sequence: TGTGCCAGCAAGTTAGCGGGAGCTGGGGCCAACGTCCTGACTTTC.

This rearrangement joins TRBV29-1 to TRBJ2-3, with 9 bases identical to TRBD2. With 5 bases clipped from V and 2 bases from J, the junction kept 5 bases outside the gene matches. Looked up from germline, CDR1 is SQVTM and CDR2 is ANQGSEA. The CDR3 is 14 amino acids. Here the CDR3 reads CSVIIAGATDTQYF. CDR3 bases: TGCAGCGTTATCATAGCGGGAGCCACAGATACGCAGTATTTT.

The chain has TRBV27 and TRBJ1-4; tentatively, D is TRBD1 (6 bases). Germline CDR1 is MNHEY and CDR2 is SMNVEV (reference sequence). The CDR3 is made up of 12 amino acids. V lost 6 bases, J lost 8 bases, and 10 bases lay in between. CDR3 nucleotides: TGTGCCAGCAGCCCTGGGACAGAAAAACTGTTTTTT. As protein: CASSPGTEKLFF.

The V and J genes are TRBV19 and TRBJ2-3; D is ambiguous. This CDR3 spans 12 amino acids. Germline CDR1 reads LNHDA; CDR2 reads SQIVND (reference sequence). Between the trimmed V and J ends, which lost 5 bases and 3 bases, there was a span of 6 bases. The CDR3 protein is CASSARTDTQYF. The CDR3 coding sequence is TGTGCCAGTAGTGCCCGGACAGATACGCAGTATTTT.

This clone has only a few counts. This rearrangement joins TRBV7-8 to TRBJ2-7; 8 bases align to TRBD1. This CDR3 spans 17 amino acids. V lost 1 base, J lost 2 bases, and 10 bases stayed unmatched. Germline loops: CDR1 SGHVS, CDR2 FQNEAQ. CDR3: CASSLGARTGFTYEQYF. The CDR3 DNA follows: TGTGCCAGCAGCTTAGGGGCCCGGACAGGGTTTACCTACGAGCAGTACTTC.

This clone was counted a few times. The rearrangement links TRBV2 to TRBJ1-1, with D possibly TRBD1 on 5 matching bases. There are 15 residues in the CDR3. The germline CDR1 and CDR2 sequences are SNHLY and FYNNEI. V shed 7 bases and J shed 0 bases, with 15 bases lying between them. DNA of the CDR3: TGTGCCAGCATAAAAATTAGGGGTTTGAACACTGAAGCTTTCTTT. It codes for CASIKIRGLNTEAFF. The full variable domain, in which reference TRBV2 and TRBJ1-1 provide the parts outside the CDR3, is EPEVTQTPSHQVTQMGQEVILRCVPISNHLYFYWYRQILGQKVEFLVSFYNNEISEKSEIFDDQFSVERPDGSNFTLKIRSTKLEDSAMYFCASIKIRGLNTEAFFGQGTRLTVV.

This clone turned up a few times. The V gene is TRBV15, the J gene TRBJ1-4, with TRBD1 matching over 7 bases. Germline loops: CDR1 LNHNV, CDR2 YYDKDF (reference sequence). CDR3 length: 15 residues. The ends lost 5 bases at V and 8 bases at J; junction bases unmatched: 11. CDR3 nucleotide sequence: TGTGCCACCAGCTTCCAACAGGGGTACTACGAAAAACTGTTTTTT. Translated, it gives CATSFQQGYYEKLFF.

The chain combines TRBV29-1 with TRBJ2-7; the D gene is possibly TRBD1 (6 bases). The CDR3 has 15 residues. The germline V gene has CDR1 SQVTM and CDR2 ANQGSEA. Between the trimmed V and J ends, which lost 1 base and 3 bases, there was a span of 16 bases. CDR3 coding DNA: TGCAGCGTTGAAGTAGGGGGACCACAGGGCTACGAGCAGTACTTC. Protein sequence: CSVEVGGPQGYEQYF.

The V gene is TRBV5-4, the J gene TRBJ2-1; 8 bases align to TRBD2. From germline, CDR1 is SGHNT and CDR2 YYREEE (reference sequence). The CDR3 has 14 amino acids. With 4 bases clipped from V and 3 bases from J, the junction kept 3 bases outside the gene matches. As DNA, the CDR3 is TGTGCCAGCAGCGAAGCGGGAGTCTACAATGAGCAGTTCTTC. Amino acid sequence: CASSEAGVYNEQFF. The complete variable domain, with remaining parts taken from reference TRBV5-4 and TRBJ2-1, reads ETGVTQSPTHLIKTRGQQVTLRCSSQSGHNTVSWYQQALGQGPQFIFQYYREEENGRGNFPPRFSGLQFPNYSSELNVNALELDDSALYLCASSEAGVYNEQFFGPGTRLTVL.

CDR3 in amino acids: CAISESVLQRQGLYTGELFF. CDR3 nucleotides: TGTGCCATCAGTGAGTCGGTTCTTCAGAGACAGGGGCTCTACACCGGGGAGCTGTTTTTT. This sequence joins TRBV10-3 and TRBJ2-2; 8 bases agree with TRBD1. From germline, CDR1 is ENHRY and CDR2 SYGVKD. V shed 0 bases, J shed 3 bases, and the junction held 15 bases outside the gene matches. This CDR3 has 20 residues.

The V and J genes are TRBV28 and TRBJ1-5, with TRBD1 matching over 8 bases. Germline V lookup: CDR1 MDHEN, CDR2 SYDVKM. The CDR3 contains 15 residues. V trimming: 2 bases; J trimming: 8 bases; junction bases outside the gene matches: 8. CDR3 sequence reads: CASSLQDRERKPQHF. In DNA, the CDR3 is TGTGCCAGCAGTTTACAGGACAGGGAGAGGAAGCCCCAGCATTTT.

This clone was observed many times. The genes are TRBV6-5 and TRBJ1-1; possibly TRBD1 for D (5 bases). The CDR3 consists of 14 residues. V was clipped by 6 bases and J by 4 bases, with 15 bases between them. CDR1 is MNHEY, CDR2 SVGAGI, per germline. CDR3 in amino acids: CASRYQGIGTEAFF. Here the CDR3 DNA reads TGTGCCAGCAGGTATCAGGGAATTGGCACTGAAGCTTTCTTT.

The gene calls are TRBV30 and TRBJ2-7; 9 bases match TRBD1. V lost 5 bases and J lost 3; bases outside the gene matches: 2. Germline CDR1 GTSNPN, CDR2 SVGIG (reference sequence). This CDR3 has 12 amino acids. The CDR3 region has the DNA TGTGCCTGGGGGGACAGGGACTACGAGCAGTACTTC. This codes for CAWGDRDYEQYF. Drawing the rest from reference TRBV30 and TRBJ2-7, the complete variable domain is SQTIHQWPATLVQPVGSPLSLECTVEGTSNPNLYWYRQAAGRGLQLLFYSVGIGQISSEVPQNLSASRPQDRQFILSSKKLLLSDSGFYLCAWGDRDYEQYFGPGTRLTVT.

This clone was seen many times. This chain connects TRBV11-2 to TRBJ2-2, with 7 bases identical to TRBD2. CDR3 length equals 15 residues. The germline V gene encodes CDR1 SGHAT and CDR2 FQNNGV. Germline trimming cut 5 bases from V and 4 bases from J; bases unmatched to any gene: 7. CDR3 bases: TGTGCCAGCAGCGCCCTAGCGGTCGCCACCGGGGAGCTGTTTTTT. Its protein is CASSALAVATGELFF.

This clone was detected a few times. The chain recombines TRBV19 with TRBJ1-5; a weak D match, TRBD1 (6 bases). Germline-derived CDR1 and CDR2 are LNHDA and SQIVND (reference sequence). The germline V and J ends were trimmed by 7 bases and 0 bases, with 22 bases remaining between them. The CDR3 runs 18 residues. The CDR3 DNA follows: TGTGCCAGTACCAAAAGGCGGGCAGGGGTCCATAGCAATCAGCCCCAGCATTTT. Encoded protein: CASTKRRAGVHSNQPQHF.

This clone was seen only a few times. This chain links TRBV29-1 with TRBJ2-7; maybe TRBD2 (6 bases). The CDR3 extends over 12 amino acids. Germline CDR1 and CDR2: SQVTM and ANQGSEA. V dropped 6 bases and J dropped 2 bases, with 11 bases sitting between them. The CDR3 spells CSVRDLTYEQYF. DNA for the CDR3: TGCAGCGTCCGGGACTTGACCTACGAGCAGTACTTC.

Only a few counts were recorded for this clone. The chain employs TRBV18 and TRBJ2-1, with 12 bases that match TRBD2. Trimming took 4 bases from V and 9 from J; bases not matched to a gene: 4. Per germline, CDR1 KGHSH and CDR2 LQKENI. The CDR3 sequence is 14 residues long. The CDR3, as DNA: TGTGCCAGCTCACTACTAGCGGGAGGCAGTGAGCAGTTCTTC. This translates into CASSLLAGGSEQFF.

The rearrangement uses TRBV7-3 and TRBJ2-3; D remains ambiguous. Per germline, CDR1 SGHTA and CDR2 FQGTGA. With 5 bases removed from V and 1 base from J, the gap between germline ends came to 4 bases. This CDR3 spans 12 amino acids. DNA of the CDR3: TGTGCCAGCAGCCTCGGCACAGATACGCAGTATTTT. Translated: CASSLGTDTQYF.

This chain uses TRBV5-4 with TRBJ1-2; perhaps TRBD1 as D (5 bases). Germline lookup yields CDR1 SGHNT and CDR2 YYREEE (reference sequence). Trimming stripped 4 bases from V and 5 bases from J, with 15 bases between. CDR3 size: 14 residues. The CDR3 coding sequence is TGTGCCAGCAGCCGGGGGGGGACGGATTATGGCTACACCTTC. This codes for CASSRGGTDYGYTF.

The V call is TRBV7-2, the J call TRBJ2-5; TRBD1 aligns across 10 bases. The V segment lost 6 bases and the J segment 5 bases; nucleotides outside the gene matches: 3. In germline, CDR1 is SGHTA, CDR2 FQGNSA. The CDR3 totals 13 residues. In DNA form, the CDR3 reads TGTGCCAGCAGGGGGACAGGGGAGGAGACCCAGTACTTC. It translates to CASRGTGEETQYF.

The chain combines TRBV6-1 with TRBJ2-2; the match to TRBD2 covers 14 bases. The CDR3 has 17 amino acids. With 4 bases clipped from V and 4 bases from J, the junction kept 5 bases outside the gene matches. The germline CDR1 and CDR2 sequences are MNHNS and SASEGT. The CDR3 region is CASSGTSGRRSTGELFF. The CDR3 DNA reads TGTGCCAGCAGTGGGACTAGCGGGAGGAGGAGCACCGGGGAGCTGTTTTTT.

A few counts support this clone. This chain joins TRBV2 and TRBJ1-6, with 7 bases fitting TRBD1. V lost 4 bases and J lost 10; bases outside the gene matches: 13. Germline CDR1 reads SNHLY; CDR2 reads FYNNEI. CDR3 length: 16 amino acids. CDR3: CASSGDVTGSGSPLHF. In DNA form, the CDR3 reads TGTGCCAGCAGTGGGGACGTGACAGGGTCTGGGTCACCCCTCCACTTT.

A few counts support this clone. The chain recombines TRBV2 with TRBJ1-2; no clear D. CDR3 length: 13 amino acids. With 6 bases removed from V and 12 bases from J, the gap between germline ends came to 20 bases. Germline lookup yields CDR1 SNHLY and CDR2 FYNNEI. The CDR3 reads CASSEMPNSQDTF. DNA of the CDR3: TGTGCCAGCAGCGAAATGCCCAATTCCCAGGACACCTTC. Complete variable domain (other parts from reference TRBV2 and TRBJ1-2): EPEVTQTPSHQVTQMGQEVILRCVPISNHLYFYWYRQILGQKVEFLVSFYNNEISEKSEIFDDQFSVERPDGSNFTLKIRSTKLEDSAMYFCASSEMPNSQDTFGSGTRLTVV.